The 21 T cell receptor beta chains below all came from one sample that was sequenced in a study of T cells after yellow fever vaccination. TCRdb processed the 5' RACE reads anew with MiXCR; each CDR3 protein has one entry. This table has hundreds of thousands of distinct CDR3 sequences, over 8% appearing once. The sequencing used PBMCs, collected on the day of the first yellow fever vaccination. The receptors were sampled from a man aged 18 to 30 who received the YFV17D yellow fever vaccine.

This clonotype was counted between two and nine times. This chain joins TRBV20-1 and TRBJ2-5, with D uncertain. Germline-derived CDR1 and CDR2 are DFQATT and SNEGSKA (reference sequence). V was pared by 2 bases and J by 2 bases, with 12 bases between. The CDR3 extends over 14 amino acids. CDR3 sequence: CSARLVSPQETQYF. In DNA, the CDR3 is TGCAGTGCTAGACTGGTTTCCCCGCAAGAGACCCAGTACTTC.

This clonotype was observed a handful of times. J is TRBJ2-5 and V is TRBV28, with D tentatively TRBD1 (6 bases). There are 18 residues in the CDR3. Trimming removed 1 base at V and 5 bases at J, with 23 bases between. The V gene's germline CDR1 is MDHEN and CDR2 SYDVKM. CDR3 in amino acids: CASSLFQFTGTKSETQYF. CDR3 coding DNA: TGTGCCAGCAGTTTATTCCAGTTTACCGGGACAAAGAGCGAGACCCAGTACTTC.

This clonotype has at least ten counts. V is TRBV6-4 and J is TRBJ2-3; D ambiguous. This CDR3 spans 15 amino acids. The ends were cut back, 4 bases at V and 2 bases at J, with 13 bases in the middle. CDR1 is MRHNA and CDR2 is SNTAGT in the germline V gene. The CDR3, as DNA: TGTGCCAGCAGTGCCCGAGTGGAGCCCACAGATACGCAGTATTTT. Translated: CASSARVEPTDTQYF.

The chain carries TRBV29-1 and TRBJ1-2; 7 bases are shared with TRBD1. Trimming took 0 bases from V and 4 from J; bases not matched to a gene: 2. The CDR3 consists of 13 residues. Germline V gene data show CDR1 as SQVTM and CDR2 as ANQGSEA. The DNA for the CDR3 is TGCAGCGTTGAAGAGACAGGGACCTATGGCTACACCTTC. This codes for CSVEETGTYGYTF.

This clonotype has just a few counts. The genes are TRBV5-1 and TRBJ2-3; no reliable D call. The CDR3 totals 13 residues. The germline V gene encodes CDR1 SGHRS and CDR2 YFSETQ. V lost 3 bases, J lost 1 base, and 6 bases lay in between. CDR3 in amino acids: CASSSSGTDTQYF. The CDR3 DNA reads as TGCGCCAGCAGCTCCAGCGGCACAGATACGCAGTATTTT.

This clonotype occurred a few times. The V call is TRBV5-4, the J call TRBJ2-3; 16 nucleotides line up with TRBD2. The germline V gene has CDR1 SGHNT and CDR2 YYREEE (reference sequence). There are 16 residues in the CDR3. Trimming removed 3 bases from V and 4 bases from J; junction bases left unmatched: 2. The CDR3 sequence: CASSWGLAGGPDTQYF. The CDR3 region has the DNA TGTGCCAGCAGCTGGGGACTAGCGGGGGGGCCAGATACGCAGTATTTT.

The chain uses TRBV11-2 and TRBJ2-7, with TRBD1 identical over 7 bases. Germline CDR1 and CDR2: SGHAT and FQNNGV. The CDR3 consists of 14 residues. With V trimmed by 5 bases and J by 1 base, 5 bases remained unmatched. The CDR3 nucleotides are TGTGCCAGCAGCATGACAGGGCCGTCCTACGAGCAGTACTTC. It specifies CASSMTGPSYEQYF.

This chain joins TRBV6-1 and TRBJ2-4; the D is unclear. This CDR3 region has 15 residues. Between the trimmed V and J ends, which lost 0 bases and 0 bases, there was a span of 6 bases. The germline CDR1 and CDR2 sequences are MNHNS and SASEGT. The CDR3 nucleotides read TGTGCCAGCAGTGAAGCGGCCCTAGCCAAAAACATTCAGTACTTC. It translates to CASSEAALAKNIQYF.

There are many counts of this clonotype. The V call is TRBV7-9, the J call TRBJ2-5, with D hard to call. The CDR3 spans 14 residues. The V gene's germline CDR1 is SEHNR and CDR2 FQNEAQ (reference sequence). V was trimmed by 1 base and J by 1 base, leaving 7 bases between them. The CDR3 is CASSLVQTQETQYF. The CDR3 DNA is TGTGCCAGCAGCTTAGTGCAGACCCAAGAGACCCAGTACTTC.

This clonotype was recorded at least ten times. V is TRBV23-1 and J is TRBJ2-1; possibly TRBD1 for D (6 bases). TRBV23-1 is assigned to the ORF class and has an uncertain function. CDR3 length: 18 amino acids. Trimming pared 4 bases from V and 0 bases from J, leaving 19 bases between. The CDR3 DNA is TGCGCCAGCAGTCGACAGGCGGAGAATCTCAGCTCCTACAATGAGCAGTTCTTC. Translating it yields CASSRQAENLSSYNEQFF.

This rearrangement joins TRBV5-1 to TRBJ2-2, with D possibly being TRBD1 or TRBD2 (5 bases each). Trimming removed 3 bases from V and 1 base from J, with 13 bases in between. This CDR3 is built from 16 residues. CDR1 is SGHRS, CDR2 YFSETQ, per germline. The CDR3 protein is CASSWAGTRNTGELFF. As DNA, the CDR3 is TGCGCCAGCAGCTGGGCCGGGACGAGGAACACCGGGGAGCTGTTTTTT.

This chain's CDR3 is CASSPVGGRIGNTIYF. CDR3 in DNA: TGTGCCAGCAGCCCGGTCGGGGGAAGGATTGGAAACACCATATATTTT. The V and J genes are TRBV7-9 and TRBJ1-3; a possible D gene is TRBD1 (5 bases). The length of the CDR3 is 16 residues. Per germline, CDR1 SEHNR and CDR2 FQNEAQ (reference sequence). Trimming took 5 bases from V and 3 from J, leaving 17 bases between them.

V is TRBV20-1 and J is TRBJ2-5; 7 bases are shared with TRBD1. This CDR3 comprises 13 residues. The ends lost 1 base at V and 4 bases at J; junction bases unmatched: 3. CDR1 and CDR2 (germline): DFQATT, SNEGSKA (reference sequence). In DNA, the CDR3 is TGCAGTGCTAGAGGAGACAGGGCAGAGACCCAGTACTTC. Protein sequence: CSARGDRAETQYF.

This clonotype was observed a few times. The chain carries TRBV7-9 and TRBJ2-3; the match to TRBD2 covers 7 bases. V trimming: 2 bases; J trimming: 5 bases; junction bases outside the gene matches: 4. The V gene's germline CDR1 is SEHNR and CDR2 FQNEAQ (reference sequence). CDR3 length equals 14 residues. CDR3 sequence reads: CASSLRVAGDTQYF. DNA for the CDR3: TGTGCCAGCAGCTTAAGGGTAGCGGGAGATACGCAGTATTTT.

This rearrangement joins TRBV4-3 to TRBJ2-2; D may be TRBD1 (6 bases). This CDR3 region has 14 residues. Germline V CDR1 and CDR2: LGHNA, YSLEER. V was cut by 4 bases and J by 6 bases, with 12 bases left in between. The CDR3 region has the DNA TGCGCCAGCAGCCGAGAACACAGGGCCGGGGAGCTGTTTTTT. It translates to CASSREHRAGELFF.

The table lists this clonotype with a few counts. This chain joins TRBV4-3 and TRBJ2-1; 12 nucleotides align to TRBD2. The CDR3 contains 16 residues. The V gene end was trimmed by 0 bases and the J gene end by 4 bases; junction bases not matched to a gene: 1. Germline loops: CDR1 LGHNA, CDR2 YSLEER. CDR3 loop: CASSQDLAGGYNEQFF. CDR3 DNA sequence: TGCGCCAGCAGCCAAGATCTAGCGGGGGGGTACAATGAGCAGTTCTTC.

This clonotype was recorded at least ten times. The chain combines TRBV19 with TRBJ1-6; no definite D call. V was cut by 1 base and J by 9 bases, with 4 bases left in between. The CDR3 totals 12 residues. Germline loops: CDR1 LNHDA, CDR2 SQIVND (reference sequence). The CDR3 nucleotides read TGTGCCAGTAGTATAGGAAGTTCACCCCTCCACTTT. Translation: CASSIGSSPLHF. The whole variable domain, filled in from reference TRBV19 and TRBJ1-6, reads DGGITQSPKYLFRKEGQNVTLSCEQNLNHDAMYWYRQDPGQGLRLIYYSQIVNDFQKGDIAEGYSVSREKKESFPLTVTSAQKNPTAFYLCASSIGSSPLHFGNGTRLTVT.

The V and J genes are TRBV7-9 and TRBJ2-5; tentatively, D is TRBD1 or TRBD2 (5 bases each). This CDR3 has 15 residues. In germline, CDR1 is SEHNR, CDR2 FQNEAQ (reference sequence). V lost 5 bases and J 5 bases, leaving 18 bases between the germline ends. Here the CDR3 reads CASSPRDLEGETQYF. The CDR3 nucleotides read TGTGCCAGCAGCCCTCGGGACCTAGAGGGGGAGACCCAGTACTTC.

V gene TRBV4-1 combines with J gene TRBJ2-3; D might be TRBD2 (6 bases). The ends were cut back, 1 base at V and 4 bases at J, with 9 bases in the middle. The CDR3 has 14 amino acids. Germline V lookup: CDR1 MGHRA, CDR2 YSYEKL. CDR3 bases: TGCGCCAGCAGCCAAGGTTGGGGGGCAGATACGCAGTATTTT. Protein: CASSQGWGADTQYF.

There are many counts of this clonotype. The chain has TRBV7-3 and TRBJ2-1; D is unresolved. Looked up from germline, CDR1 is SGHTA and CDR2 is FQGTGA. CDR3 length: 12 residues. Trimming took off 1 base at V and 7 bases at J, with 5 bases between the two ends. CDR3 in amino acids: CASSLNTNEQFF. CDR3 nucleotide sequence: TGTGCCAGCAGCTTAAACACGAATGAGCAGTTCTTC.

V and J are TRBV20-1 and TRBJ2-1; 10 bases map to TRBD2. This CDR3 contains 14 residues. Trimming cost V 4 bases and J 10 bases; bases outside gene matches: 10. Germline V CDR1 and CDR2: DFQATT, SNEGSKA (reference sequence). The CDR3 bases are TGCAGTGCTACTAAAGCGGGGGGGCCAGGAGAGCAGTTCTTC. This gives the protein CSATKAGGPGEQFF.